The next 30 T cell receptor beta chains were all read from a single sample in a study of blood T cell repertoires in COVID-19. The assay was immunoSEQ multiplex PCR, and TCRdb's table has in-frame clones only and misses some. The sample carries roughly 60,000 clones, around 90% recorded once. The sample taken for sequencing was peripheral blood. Receptor source: a woman older than 75 with active COVID-19.

The sample holds many counts of this clone. The chain links TRBV7-9 to TRBJ2-7; TRBD1 agrees at 9 bases. The CDR3 is 15 residues long. Germline lookup yields CDR1 SEHNR and CDR2 FQNEAQ (reference sequence). V gave up 6 bases and J gave up 3 bases; unmatched junction bases: 9. As DNA, the CDR3 is TGTGCCAGCAGATCTGCGGGACAGGGATTCTACGAGCAGTACTTC. Translating it yields CASRSAGQGFYEQYF.

The V and J genes are TRBV9 and TRBJ1-4; a weak D match, TRBD1 (5 bases). CDR1 and CDR2 (germline): SGDLS, YYNGEE. CDR3 length equals 18 residues. V was shortened by 1 base and J by 2 bases, with 18 bases between the two germline ends. Here the CDR3 DNA reads TGTGCCAGCAGCGTACAACCGGACACACGACAGACTAATGAAAAACTGTTTTTT. Protein product: CASSVQPDTRQTNEKLFF.

The V call is TRBV5-6, the J call TRBJ2-3; possible D gene TRBD2, 6 bases. The CDR3 consists of 16 residues. V was shortened by 2 bases and J by 2 bases, with 15 bases between the two germline ends. In germline, CDR1 is SGHDT, CDR2 YYEEEE. In DNA form, the CDR3 reads TGTGCCAGCAGCTTCGATTCGGGAGAGGCCACAGATACGCAGTATTTT. Its protein product is CASSFDSGEATDTQYF.

The genes are TRBV2 and TRBJ1-4; D is possibly TRBD1 (6 bases). Germline values: CDR1 SNHLY, CDR2 FYNNEI. Trimming left V 2 bases short and J 5 bases short, with 18 bases between. The CDR3 covers 17 residues. The DNA for the CDR3 is TGTGCCAGCAGTGAAACGTTCTGGAGACAGGCGAATGAAAAACTGTTTTTT. Its translation: CASSETFWRQANEKLFF.

V and J are TRBV19 and TRBJ1-5; tentative D call: TRBD1 (6 bases). The CDR3 loop spans 16 amino acids. V dropped 2 bases and J dropped 0 bases, with 11 bases sitting between them. Germline V gene data show CDR1 as LNHDA and CDR2 as SQIVND (reference sequence). The CDR3 DNA reads TGTGCCAGTAGTATACTGGGACACCTTAGCAATCAGCCCCAGCATTTT. This encodes CASSILGHLSNQPQHF. The complete variable domain, with remaining parts taken from reference TRBV19 and TRBJ1-5, reads DGGITQSPKYLFRKEGQNVTLSCEQNLNHDAMYWYRQDPGQGLRLIYYSQIVNDFQKGDIAEGYSVSREKKESFPLTVTSAQKNPTAFYLCASSILGHLSNQPQHFGDGTRLSIL.

The V gene is TRBV6-1, the J gene TRBJ1-4; possible D gene TRBD1, 6 bases. CDR1 is MNHNS and CDR2 is SASEGT in the germline V gene. V lost 3 bases to trimming and J lost 5 bases, with 10 bases between them. The CDR3 length is 14 residues. The CDR3, as DNA: TGTGCCAGCAGTGACCGGGGGGCAAATGAAAAACTGTTTTTT. Translation gives CASSDRGANEKLFF.

The chain recombines TRBV18 with TRBJ2-2; TRBD1 might be the D (7 bases). The CDR3 is made up of 15 amino acids. Trimming removed 1 base at V and 3 bases at J, with 9 bases between. Germline V CDR1 and CDR2: KGHSH, LQKENI. The CDR3 DNA is TGTGCCAGCTCACCACGCAGGGGGGACACCGGGGAGCTGTTTTTT. As protein: CASSPRRGDTGELFF.

The chain joins TRBV4-1 to TRBJ1-1; 8 bases fit TRBD1. CDR1 and CDR2 (germline): MGHRA, YSYEKL. CDR3 size: 18 residues. V trimming: 0 bases; J trimming: 4 bases; junction bases outside the gene matches: 13. CDR3 nucleotides: TGCGCCAGCAGCCAAGATCCCCCCCCGACAGGGGAGGCCACTGAAGCTTTCTTT. Its protein product is CASSQDPPPTGEATEAFF.

This clone was seen a single time. The chain is built from TRBV4-1 and TRBJ2-3; 8 bases fit TRBD1. CDR1 and CDR2 from the germline V gene are MGHRA and YSYEKL. CDR3 size: 16 residues. With V trimmed by 3 bases and J by 2 bases, 7 bases remained unmatched. The CDR3 sequence: CASSHLWGQDTDTQYF. CDR3 bases: TGCGCCAGCAGCCACCTTTGGGGACAGGACACAGATACGCAGTATTTT.

The V gene is TRBV10-3, the J gene TRBJ2-1; 7 bases map to TRBD1. There are 17 residues in the CDR3. J was trimmed by 5 bases and V by 2 bases; bases with no gene match: 12. The germline V gene encodes CDR1 ENHRY and CDR2 SYGVKD. In DNA form, the CDR3 reads TGTGCCATCAGTGAGCGCTCGACCGGGACAGAGAACAATGAGCAGTTCTTC. This gives the protein CAISERSTGTENNEQFF.

V usage is TRBV27 and J usage is TRBJ2-7; TRBD2 matches 9 bases. Per the germline V gene, CDR1 is MNHEY and CDR2 is SMNVEV (reference sequence). This CDR3 comprises 13 residues. V was pared by 3 bases and J by 4 bases, with 1 base of the junction left unmatched. The CDR3 region is CASSFSGSYEQYF. The DNA of the CDR3 is TGTGCCAGCAGTTTTAGCGGGAGTTACGAGCAGTACTTC.

The rearrangement links TRBV5-4 to TRBJ1-1; 7 bases map to TRBD1. Germline CDR1 reads SGHNT; CDR2 reads YYREEE (reference sequence). The V gene end was trimmed by 4 bases and the J gene end by 2 bases; junction bases not matched to a gene: 8. This CDR3 spans 15 amino acids. CDR3 coding DNA: TGTGCCAGCAGCCAGGGGGGAAAGGGAAACACTGAAGCTTTCTTT. Its translation: CASSQGGKGNTEAFF.

The V gene is TRBV11-2, the J gene TRBJ2-7; D ambiguous. The V gene's germline CDR1 is SGHAT and CDR2 FQNNGV. The CDR3 has 13 amino acids. V was pared by 1 base and J by 6 bases, with 10 bases between. In DNA form, the CDR3 reads TGTGCCAGCAGCTTAGGTCCCGTCCTCGAGCAGTACGTC. It encodes CASSLGPVLEQYV.

The chain joins TRBV18 to TRBJ2-1; 7 nucleotides match TRBD1. Germline V gene lookup returns CDR1 KGHSH and CDR2 LQKENI. V was pared by 5 bases and J by 6 bases, with 4 bases of the junction left unmatched. This CDR3 has 13 residues. The CDR3 sequence: CASSSGTVNEQFF. The CDR3 DNA sequence: TGTGCCAGCTCATCCGGGACAGTCAATGAGCAGTTCTTC.

The chain is built from TRBV28 and TRBJ2-7; 9 bases map to TRBD1. This CDR3 region has 15 residues. Looked up from germline, CDR1 is MDHEN and CDR2 is SYDVKM. With V trimmed by 4 bases and J by 6 bases, 10 bases remained unmatched. CDR3 in amino acids: CASSSLDRGRVEQYF. CDR3 in DNA: TGTGCCAGCAGTTCCCTGGACAGGGGAAGGGTCGAGCAGTACTTC.

V and J are TRBV7-9 and TRBJ1-2; possibly TRBD1 for D (6 bases). The CDR3 is made up of 14 amino acids. Germline V gives CDR1 SEHNR, CDR2 FQNEAQ (reference sequence). V was clipped by 5 bases and J by 3 bases, with 13 bases between them. CDR3 amino acids: CASSRGGMDYGYTF. The CDR3 coding sequence is TGTGCCAGCAGCCGAGGGGGTATGGACTATGGCTACACCTTC.

The rearrangement joins TRBV28 to TRBJ1-2; maybe TRBD1 (5 bases). V lost 6 bases and J 4 bases, leaving 15 bases between the germline ends. The CDR3 totals 14 residues. Germline V gene data show CDR1 as MDHEN and CDR2 as SYDVKM. The CDR3 reads CASRAWGEPYGYTF. The CDR3 DNA reads TGTGCCAGCAGAGCCTGGGGGGAACCCTATGGCTACACCTTC.

This rearrangement joins TRBV11-2 to TRBJ2-7, with TRBD1 matching 10 bases. The J segment lost 8 bases and the V segment lost 1 base, leaving 11 bases of the junction unmatched. CDR1 is SGHAT, CDR2 FQNNGV, per germline. The CDR3 extends over 16 amino acids. The CDR3: CASSLVRTGGTRKQYF. CDR3 bases: TGTGCCAGCAGCTTAGTCCGGACAGGGGGAACACGCAAGCAGTACTTC.

The chain is built from TRBV1 and TRBJ2-2; the DNA was not used to check the table's D call, TRBD2. TRBV1 is recorded as a pseudogene. The CDR3 covers 16 residues. The CDR3 here is CTSSLDGRGGTGELFF. CDR3 sequence (DNA): TGCACCAGCAGCCTGGACGGCCGGGGTGGCACCGGGGAGCTGTTTTTT.

The rearrangement joins TRBV27 to TRBJ2-3; weak D call: TRBD2 (6 bases). The V gene lost 3 bases and the J gene lost 4 bases, with 11 bases spanning the gap. Germline V lookup: CDR1 MNHEY, CDR2 SMNVEV (reference sequence). This CDR3 region has 14 residues. Written as DNA, the CDR3 is TGTGCCAGCAGTTTGGCGGGGCCGGCAGATACGCAGTATTTT. This encodes CASSLAGPADTQYF.

The rearrangement links TRBV7-8 to TRBJ2-5, with 11 bases that match TRBD1. This CDR3 is built from 15 residues. With 5 bases clipped from V and 5 bases from J, the junction kept 7 bases outside the gene matches. From germline, CDR1 is SGHVS and CDR2 FQNEAQ. CDR3 bases: TGTGCCAGCAGCCTGAGGACAGGGGGCGCGGAGACCCAGTACTTC. Its translation is CASSLRTGGAETQYF.

This chain uses TRBV3-1 (or the pseudogene TRBV3-2) with TRBJ1-2, with no clear D. Germline assignment: CDR1 LGHDT and CDR2 YNNKEL (reference sequence). The V and J ends lost 3 bases and 2 bases respectively, with 7 bases between them. This CDR3 is built from 13 residues. In nucleotides, the CDR3 is TGTGCCAGCAGCCACGACGGGAACTATGGCTACACCTTC. Protein product: CASSHDGNYGYTF.

V usage is TRBV28 and J usage is TRBJ2-7; 9 bases fit TRBD2. J gave up 4 bases and V 3 bases, and 4 bases lay outside the gene matches. The CDR3 contains 14 residues. CDR1 and CDR2 (germline): MDHEN, SYDVKM. CDR3 bases: TGTGCCAGCAGTTTGCGGGAGGGCCGGTACGAGCAGTACTTC. It yields the protein CASSLREGRYEQYF.

The chain combines TRBV29-1 with TRBJ2-7; 10 nucleotides match TRBD2. V dropped 7 bases and J dropped 6; count of bases not matched to a gene: 9. CDR3 length: 13 residues. CDR1 and CDR2 from the germline V gene are SQVTM and ANQGSEA. Written as DNA, the CDR3 is TGCAGCGCTAGGACTAGCGGCCCTACCGAGCAGTACTTC. It translates to CSARTSGPTEQYF.

In regard to this clone: Other DNA sequences within the sample encode an identical CDR3. V is TRBV28 and J is TRBJ1-5, with TRBD1 identical over 7 bases. Germline assignment: CDR1 MDHEN and CDR2 SYDVKM. This CDR3 has 15 amino acids. V trimming: 6 bases; J trimming: 0 bases; junction bases outside the gene matches: 5. The CDR3 DNA follows: TGTGCCAGCAGGAGACAGGGTAATAGCAATCAGCCCCAGCATTTT. It yields the protein CASRRQGNSNQPQHF.

The CDR3 DNA is TGTGCCAGCAGCCAAGAATGGGGCGCAGAGACCCAGTACTTC. Its translation is CASSQEWGAETQYF. The chain uses TRBV14 and TRBJ2-5, with D possibly being TRBD1 (5 bases). CDR1 and CDR2 (germline): SGHDN, FVKESK. V was cut by 0 bases and J by 4 bases, with 9 bases left in between. The CDR3 has 14 amino acids.

The genes are TRBV7-9 and TRBJ1-6; possibly TRBD1 for D (6 bases). Looked up from germline, CDR1 is SEHNR and CDR2 is FQNEAQ (reference sequence). Between the trimmed V and J ends, which lost 3 bases and 11 bases, there was a span of 20 bases. There are 16 residues in the CDR3. CDR3 region: CASSFSTGRPPPPLHF. The CDR3 DNA follows: TGTGCCAGCAGCTTCTCGACAGGACGTCCTCCACCACCCCTCCACTTT.

V gene TRBV5-1 combines with J gene TRBJ2-3, with D possibly TRBD1 on 5 matching bases. CDR3 length: 16 amino acids. The V gene's germline CDR1 is SGHRS and CDR2 YFSETQ. V dropped 4 bases and J dropped 4 bases, with 19 bases sitting between them. The CDR3 spells CASSDARDREADTQYF. In nucleotides, the CDR3 is TGCGCCAGCAGCGACGCCCGCGACAGAGAAGCAGATACGCAGTATTTT.

The V gene is TRBV5-1, the J gene TRBJ1-4; 8 nucleotides match TRBD1. The CDR3 sequence is 15 residues long. CDR1 is SGHRS and CDR2 is YFSETQ in the germline V gene. With 1 base clipped from V and 4 bases from J, the junction kept 3 bases outside the gene matches. The CDR3 loop reads CASSLMGQVNEKLFF. DNA for the CDR3: TGCGCCAGCAGCTTGATGGGACAGGTTAATGAAAAACTGTTTTTT.

CDR3 sequence: CASTSREGRFKPQHF. DNA of the CDR3: TGTGCCAGTACAAGTAGGGAGGGGAGGTTCAAGCCCCAGCATTTT. V gene TRBV19 combines with J gene TRBJ1-5; a weak D match, TRBD1 (5 bases). This CDR3 region has 15 residues. The V end was cut by 7 bases, the J end by 8 bases, with 21 bases between. Germline CDR1 is LNHDA and CDR2 is SQIVND (reference sequence).